The 14 T cell receptor beta chains given below trace back to one sample, sequenced in a study of metastatic and nonmetastatic thyroid tumors. TCRdb re-called the PCR reads with MiXCR. The sample includes some 55,000 clones, less than 30% of them seen just once. Treatment of any kind had been given to no patient before thyroid surgery. Sequenced input: blood. The receptors were sampled from a female donor with papillary thyroid cancer or a benign thyroid nodule (not recorded which). Some clones in this sample may be carry-over from other donors' samples.

The chain carries TRBV19 and TRBJ1-4, with D uncertain. The CDR3 sequence is 13 residues long. The germline V and J ends were trimmed by 7 bases and 8 bases, with 14 bases remaining between them. The V gene's germline CDR1 is LNHDA and CDR2 SQIVND (reference sequence). This CDR3 is CASTPAGREKLFF. As DNA, the CDR3 is TGTGCCAGTACCCCGGCCGGGCGGGAAAAACTGTTTTTT.

This clone occurred a few times. This chain links TRBV28 with TRBJ1-2, with D unclear. V gave up 4 bases and J gave up 2 bases, with 5 bases separating them. The CDR3 is 12 amino acids. Germline V lookup: CDR1 MDHEN, CDR2 SYDVKM. In DNA form, the CDR3 reads TGTGCCAGCAGTTACGACAACTATGGCTACACCTTC. Encoded protein: CASSYDNYGYTF.

There are a few counts of this clone. The chain recombines TRBV3-1 with TRBJ1-2; D may be TRBD1 (6 bases). The ends were cut back, 7 bases at V and 8 bases at J, with 14 bases in the middle. This CDR3 region has 12 residues. The V gene's germline CDR1 is LGHDT and CDR2 YNNKEL (reference sequence). CDR3 nucleotide sequence: TGTGCCAGCACGGAGGGGGGGATCGGCTACACCTTC. This codes for CASTEGGIGYTF.

In its sample, this clone ranks as medium-sized. The chain uses TRBV6-2 or TRBV6-3 and TRBJ2-1; 7 bases match TRBD1. CDR1 is MNHEY, CDR2 SVGEGT, per germline. The junction had 8 bases not matched to a gene; V was cut back by 7 bases and J by 2 bases. The length of the CDR3 is 15 residues. The CDR3, as DNA: TGTGCCAGCATCGGCTCCGGGACAGCCTACAATGAGCAGTTCTTC. Residues: CASIGSGTAYNEQFF.

Many counts were recorded for this clone. J is TRBJ1-6 and V is TRBV12-5; tentatively, D is TRBD1 (5 bases). This CDR3 has 14 amino acids. Germline CDR1 is LGHNT and CDR2 is FRNRAP. The germline V and J ends were trimmed by 6 bases and 7 bases, with 13 bases remaining between them. CDR3 coding DNA: TGTGCTAGTGGCAGGGACGGGACGAATTCACCCCTCCACTTT. Translating it yields CASGRDGTNSPLHF.

In this sample, this clone turned up many times. V is TRBV7-3 and J is TRBJ1-1; possibly TRBD1 for D (6 bases). The V end lost 5 bases, the J end lost 2 bases, and 15 bases lay between the germline ends. The CDR3 spans 15 residues. In germline, CDR1 is SGHTA, CDR2 FQGTGA. The CDR3: CASSPDGGDNTEAFF. CDR3 DNA: TGTGCCAGCAGCCCCGACGGGGGCGATAACACTGAAGCTTTCTTT.

Only a few counts were recorded for this clone. The chain recombines TRBV10-2 with TRBJ2-1, with 11 bases matching TRBD2. CDR1 and CDR2 (germline): WSHSY, SAAADI. The CDR3 covers 17 residues. The trim removed 5 bases at V and 1 base at J, leaving 7 bases unmatched. The DNA for the CDR3 is TGCGCCAGCAGTCCCGGGACTAGCGGATATTCCTACAATGAGCAGTTCTTC. This codes for CASSPGTSGYSYNEQFF.

This clone turned up a few times. V is TRBV19 and J is TRBJ1-5; 10 bases match TRBD1. The germline gives CDR1 LNHDA, CDR2 SQIVND (reference sequence). This CDR3 has 15 amino acids. The V and J ends lost 4 bases and 3 bases, in that order; junction bases with no gene match: 3. The CDR3 DNA reads TGTGCCAGTAGTACGGGACAGGGGAACAATCAGCCCCAGCATTTT. Translated, it gives CASSTGQGNNQPQHF.

This chain joins TRBV20-1 and TRBJ1-2; 9 bases fit TRBD1. The CDR3 has 13 residues. The germline V gene encodes CDR1 DFQATT and CDR2 SNEGSKA (reference sequence). V lost 4 bases, J lost 7 bases, and 7 bases stayed unmatched. The CDR3 sequence: CSAISGTGRGYTF. CDR3 nucleotides: TGCAGTGCTATATCCGGGACAGGGCGTGGCTACACCTTC.

This clone was observed a handful of times. This chain joins TRBV27 and TRBJ1-5; D gene unclear. The CDR3 sequence is 12 residues long. V was trimmed by 6 bases and J by 9 bases, leaving 12 bases between them. Germline CDR1 MNHEY, CDR2 SMNVEV (reference sequence). CDR3 residues: CASSSLGRPQHF. CDR3 nucleotide sequence: TGTGCCAGCAGCTCCCTCGGGAGGCCCCAGCATTTT.

The rearrangement links TRBV5-1 to TRBJ2-5, with D tentatively TRBD1 (5 bases). The end of the DNA aligns better with TRBJ2-1, so the J call may be wrong. CDR1 is SGHRS, CDR2 YFSETQ, per germline. The CDR3 totals 13 residues. CDR3 sequence (DNA): TGCGCCAGCAGCTTGCAGGGTGGGGATGAGCAGTTCTTC. This encodes CASSLQGGDEQFF.

This clone was seen a few times. The CDR3 here is CASKDQQSNYGYTF. The CDR3 bases are TGTGCCAGTAAAGATCAACAGAGCAACTATGGCTACACCTTC. V and J are TRBV19 and TRBJ1-2; the D is unclear. Germline CDR1 is LNHDA and CDR2 is SQIVND (reference sequence). Trimming pared 7 bases from V and 2 bases from J, leaving 14 bases between. The CDR3 spans 14 residues.

The rearrangement links TRBV12-3 or TRBV12-4 to TRBJ1-2; maybe TRBD1 (5 bases). The CDR3 sequence is 14 residues long. V shed 4 bases and J shed 7 bases, with 16 bases lying between them. In nucleotides, the CDR3 is TGTGCCAGCAGTTCGCCGGGGGGGAGAGGTGGCTACACCTTC. Its protein product is CASSSPGGRGGYTF.

This clone was counted a few times. The CDR3 reads CATLESYNEQFF. Here the CDR3 DNA reads TGTGCCACCTTGGAGTCCTACAATGAGCAGTTCTTC. This chain connects TRBV7-9 to TRBJ2-1; D is unresolved. Germline V gene data show CDR1 as SEHNR and CDR2 as FQNEAQ (reference sequence). This CDR3 has 12 amino acids. The V gene lost 10 bases and the J gene lost 1 base, with 8 bases spanning the gap.